These 10 T cell receptor beta chains were all obtained from the same sample, sequenced in a study of long-term antiretroviral therapy in people with HIV. Survey-level resolution applied to immunoSEQ assay v3.0. Profiling relied on immunoSEQ multiplex PCR, and the TCRdb table lists in-frame clones only, not all of them. The sample includes about 29,000 clones, approximately 81% seen only once; the top ten take 9% to 10%. This material consisted of unsorted PBMCs, taken 3 years after starting antiretroviral therapy. Receptor source: a man between 35 and 55 years old with HIV.

The chain links TRBV14 to TRBJ2-5, with no clear D. This CDR3 has 16 residues. Trimming took off 4 bases at V and 1 base at J, with 16 bases between the two ends. Per germline, CDR1 SGHDN and CDR2 FVKESK. The CDR3 protein is CASSPLYAVSQETQYF. The DNA for the CDR3 is TGTGCCAGCAGCCCACTGTATGCTGTTAGCCAAGAGACCCAGTACTTC.

CDR3 in amino acids: CASSPGTIYEQYF. The CDR3 bases are TGTGCCAGCAGCCCGGGGACTATTTACGAGCAGTACTTC. This chain uses TRBV7-6 with TRBJ2-7, with TRBD2 matching over 7 bases. Germline CDR1 SGHVS, CDR2 FNYEAQ. The CDR3 is 13 amino acids. V was pared by 5 bases and J by 4 bases, with 5 bases of the junction left unmatched. The full variable domain, completed using reference TRBV7-6 and TRBJ2-7, is GAGVSQSPRYKVTKRGQDVALRCDPISGHVSLYWYRQALGQGPEFLTYFNYEAQQDKSGLPNDRFSAERPEGSISTLTIQRTEQRDSAMYRCASSPGTIYEQYFGPGTRLTVT.

A single count supports this clone. CDR3 DNA: TGTGCCAGCAGTCCGGGGCCGCAGCGGGGAGAGACCCAGTACTTC. This sequence encodes CASSPGPQRGETQYF. The gene calls are TRBV28 and TRBJ2-5, with 7 nucleotides matching TRBD2. Trimming removed 5 bases from V and 4 bases from J; junction bases left unmatched: 10. The CDR3 runs to 15 residues. The V gene's germline CDR1 is MDHEN and CDR2 SYDVKM.

This chain links TRBV5-4 with TRBJ1-1; no clear D gene. The CDR3 extends over 14 amino acids. Germline assignment: CDR1 SGHNT and CDR2 YYREEE (reference sequence). The V end was cut by 3 bases, the J end by 7 bases, with 16 bases between. Written as DNA, the CDR3 is TGTGCCAGCAGCTCCCCCCTTCGGGAAAATGAAGCTTTCTTT. It specifies CASSSPLRENEAFF.

V and J are TRBV30 and TRBJ1-4; TRBD1 matches 9 bases. The CDR3 runs 16 residues. Germline CDR1 reads GTSNPN; CDR2 reads SVGIG (reference sequence). V was clipped by 5 bases and J by 6 bases; unmatched bases: 13. This CDR3 reads CAWRTTTGTGYEKLFF. The CDR3 coding sequence is TGTGCCTGGCGAACCACCACCGGGACAGGGTATGAAAAACTGTTTTTT.

The gene calls are TRBV7-2 and TRBJ2-7; D not resolved. This CDR3 has 13 residues. V lost 6 bases and J lost 5, with 14 bases in between. Germline loops: CDR1 SGHTA, CDR2 FQGNSA. CDR3 amino acids: CASSPRVRHEQYF. The CDR3 DNA is TGTGCCAGCAGTCCCCGGGTGCGCCACGAGCAGTACTTC. Looking up the rest from reference TRBV7-2 and TRBJ2-7 gives the full variable domain: GAGVSQSPSNKVTEKGKDVELRCDPISGHTALYWYRQSLGQGLEFLIYFQGNSAPDKSGLPSDRFSAERTGGSVSTLTIQRTQQEDSAVYLCASSPRVRHEQYFGPGTRLTVT.

The genes are TRBV7-3 and TRBJ1-1; D remains ambiguous. Deletions cut 1 base from V and 1 base from J, with 7 bases between. The CDR3 covers 14 residues. Germline CDR1 and CDR2: SGHTA and FQGTGA. The CDR3 region has the DNA TGTGCCAGCAGCTTAATTCCGGGGAACACTGAAGCTTTCTTT. It is translated as CASSLIPGNTEAFF. Together with reference TRBV7-3 and TRBJ1-1, the CDR3 gives the full variable domain: GAGVSQTPSNKVTEKGKYVELRCDPISGHTALYWYRQSLGQGPEFLIYFQGTGAADDSGLPNDRFFAVRPEGSVSTLKIQRTERGDSAVYLCASSLIPGNTEAFFGQGTRLTVV.

The chain carries TRBV29-1 and TRBJ2-7; D is possibly TRBD1 or TRBD2 (5 bases each). Germline lookup yields CDR1 SQVTM and CDR2 ANQGSEA. With 6 bases removed from V and 2 bases from J, the gap between germline ends came to 17 bases. The CDR3 runs 14 residues. CDR3 in amino acids: CSVAGTPPPYEQYF. CDR3 DNA sequence: TGCAGCGTCGCCGGGACGCCTCCGCCCTACGAGCAGTACTTC.

The chain has TRBV7-3 and TRBJ2-7; D might be TRBD1 (6 bases). The CDR3 extends over 13 amino acids. Germline-derived CDR1 and CDR2 are SGHTA and FQGTGA. Between the trimmed V and J ends, which lost 6 bases and 4 bases, there was a span of 13 bases. CDR3 sequence (DNA): TGTGCCAGCAGTCAAAAAGGGGGTTACGAGCAGTACTTC. Residues: CASSQKGGYEQYF. Drawing the rest from reference TRBV7-3 and TRBJ2-7, the complete variable domain is GAGVSQTPSNKVTEKGKYVELRCDPISGHTALYWYRQSLGQGPEFLIYFQGTGAADDSGLPNDRFFAVRPEGSVSTLKIQRTERGDSAVYLCASSQKGGYEQYFGPGTRLTVT.

The chain links TRBV18 to TRBJ2-7, with D possibly called TRBD1 or TRBD2 (5 bases each). The CDR3 is 13 residues long. Germline values: CDR1 KGHSH, CDR2 LQKENI. Trimming took 3 bases from V and 2 from J, leaving 8 bases between them. CDR3 sequence (DNA): TGTGCCAGCTCACCGCTGGGGGCCTACGAGCAGTACTTC. This codes for CASSPLGAYEQYF.